Presented here are 2 T cell receptor beta chains from one specimen sequenced in a study of blood T cell repertoires in COVID-19. Generated by immunoSEQ multiplex PCR, the TCRdb table keeps only in-frame clones and is missing some. The table records nearly 350,000 clones, around 83% of them present only once. The sample consisted of peripheral blood. These receptors were taken from a man aged 25 to 45 with active or convalescent COVID-19.

The gene calls are TRBV4-2 and TRBJ2-2; TRBD2 matches at 7 bases. There are 15 residues in the CDR3. The germline gives CDR1 LGHNA, CDR2 YNFKEQ. V trimming: 3 bases; J trimming: 6 bases; junction bases outside the gene matches: 7. CDR3 nucleotides: TGTGCCAGCAGCCAGGCGGGAGCGGCGGCCGGGGAGCTGTTTTTT. Translated: CASSQAGAAAGELFF.

A few counts support this clone. J is TRBJ2-1 and V is TRBV29-1; tentative D call: TRBD2 (7 bases). Germline loops: CDR1 SQVTM, CDR2 ANQGSEA. The CDR3 loop spans 12 amino acids. Trimming shortened V by 4 bases and J by 10 bases, and 14 bases separated the two germline ends. CDR3 bases: TGCAGCGTTGGACTAGCAGGGGAGGAGCAGTTCTTC. It yields the protein CSVGLAGEEQFF.